This TCR beta chain comes out of a study of OX40 agonist ivuxolimab in advanced cancers. V was shortened by 0 bases and J by 0 bases, with 8 bases between the two germline ends. The CDR3 totals 15 residues. Germline CDR1 SNHLY, CDR2 FYNNEI. Libraries were prepared by immunoSEQ multiplex PCR; TCRdb keeps only in-frame clonotypes and omits some of them. The profile covers around 44,000 clones, with around nine tenths appearing a single time and about a third taken by the ten largest. This clonotype originated in an adult with an advanced solid tumor such as melanoma, head and neck, liver or kidney cancer. Sample: CD4+ or CD8+ T cells sorted from blood, taken in a trial of the OX40 agonist ivuxolimab. The genes are TRBV2 and TRBJ2-5; tentative D call: TRBD2 (5 bases). The CDR3 DNA reads TGTGCCAGCAGTGAAGCGCGGGCGAACCAAGAGACCCAGTACTTC. This gives the protein CASSEARANQETQYF.